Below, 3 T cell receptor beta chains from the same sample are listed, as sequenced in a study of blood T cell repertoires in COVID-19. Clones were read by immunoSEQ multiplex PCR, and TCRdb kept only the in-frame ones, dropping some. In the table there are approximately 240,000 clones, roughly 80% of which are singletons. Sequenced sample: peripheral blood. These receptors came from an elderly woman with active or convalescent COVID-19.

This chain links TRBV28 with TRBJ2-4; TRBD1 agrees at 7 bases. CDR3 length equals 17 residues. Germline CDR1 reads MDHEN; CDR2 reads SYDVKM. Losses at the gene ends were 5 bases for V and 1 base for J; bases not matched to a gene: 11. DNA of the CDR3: TGTGCCAGCAGTGCCCTATCGACAGGGATTGCCAAAAACATTCAGTACTTC. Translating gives CASSALSTGIAKNIQYF.

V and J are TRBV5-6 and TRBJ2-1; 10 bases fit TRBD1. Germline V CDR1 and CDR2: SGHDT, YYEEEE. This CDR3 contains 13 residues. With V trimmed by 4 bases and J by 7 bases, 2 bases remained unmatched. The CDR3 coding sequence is TGTGCCAGCAGCAGACAGGGGGCGAATGAGCAGTTCTTC. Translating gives CASSRQGANEQFF.

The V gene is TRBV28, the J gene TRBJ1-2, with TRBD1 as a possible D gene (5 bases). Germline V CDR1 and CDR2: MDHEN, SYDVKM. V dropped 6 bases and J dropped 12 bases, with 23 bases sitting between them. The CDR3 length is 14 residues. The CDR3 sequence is CASSSDSSSSFHTF. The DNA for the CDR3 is TGTGCCAGCAGCAGCGACAGCTCCTCCTCTTTCCACACCTTC.